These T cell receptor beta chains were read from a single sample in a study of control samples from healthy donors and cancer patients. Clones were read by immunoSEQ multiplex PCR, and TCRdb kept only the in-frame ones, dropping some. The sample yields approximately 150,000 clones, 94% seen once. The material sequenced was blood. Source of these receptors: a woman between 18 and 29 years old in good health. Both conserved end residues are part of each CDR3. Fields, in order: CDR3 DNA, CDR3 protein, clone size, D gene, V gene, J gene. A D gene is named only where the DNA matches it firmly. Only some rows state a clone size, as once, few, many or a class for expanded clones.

CDR3 DNA: TGTGCCAGTAGTATAGGAGGAGGAAGGGGAAATGAAAAACTGTTTTTT; CDR3 protein: CASSIGGGRGNEKLFF; clone size: .; D gene: .; V gene: TRBV19; J gene: TRBJ1-4
CDR3 DNA: TGTGCCAGCCGAGACCCATCCGATACGCAGTATTTT; CDR3 protein: CASRDPSDTQYF; clone size: .; D gene: .; V gene: TRBV6-5; J gene: TRBJ2-3
CDR3 DNA: TGTGCCAGCAGTTTAAGTGGGGACAATGAGCAGTTCTTC; CDR3 protein: CASSLSGDNEQFF; clone size: .; D gene: .; V gene: TRBV12-3/TRBV12-4; J gene: TRBJ2-1
CDR3 DNA: TGTGCCAGCAGCTGGAAGGGTTCCGGGGAGCTGTTTTTT; CDR3 protein: CASSWKGSGELFF; clone size: .; D gene: .; V gene: TRBV7-3; J gene: TRBJ2-2
CDR3 DNA: TGTGCCAGCAGTGACAGCTACACCGGGGAGCTGTTTTTT; CDR3 protein: CASSDSYTGELFF; clone size: few; D gene: .; V gene: TRBV2; J gene: TRBJ2-2
CDR3 DNA: TGTGCCACAGGACTAGCGGGAGATACGCAGTATTTT; CDR3 protein: CATGLAGDTQYF; clone size: .; D gene: TRBD2; V gene: TRBV24-1; J gene: TRBJ2-3
CDR3 DNA: TGTGCCAGCAGCTTAACGGGGGCGAACACCGGGGAGCTGTTTTTT; CDR3 protein: CASSLTGANTGELFF; clone size: .; D gene: .; V gene: TRBV7-3; J gene: TRBJ2-2
CDR3 DNA: TGTGCCAGCAGCATGGGGGGGCCCCCTGAAGCTTTCTTT; CDR3 protein: CASSMGGPPEAFF; clone size: .; D gene: .; V gene: TRBV27; J gene: TRBJ1-1
CDR3 DNA: TGTGCCAGCAGCCAAGGGACTAGCAGGGTGGGGGAGACCCAGTACTTC; CDR3 protein: CASSQGTSRVGETQYF; clone size: .; D gene: TRBD2; V gene: TRBV6-6; J gene: TRBJ2-5
CDR3 DNA: TGTGCCAGCAGCTTGGCCATGGGGGGTTACGGGACTGAAGCTTTCTTT; CDR3 protein: CASSLAMGGYGTEAFF; clone size: .; D gene: .; V gene: TRBV5-6; J gene: TRBJ1-1
CDR3 DNA: TGTGCCAGCAGCTTAGGACGCCTGGGGGATTCTAATGAGCAGTTCTTC; CDR3 protein: CASSLGRLGDSNEQFF; clone size: .; D gene: .; V gene: TRBV7-8; J gene: TRBJ2-1
CDR3 DNA: TGTGCCAGTAGTATAGGGGGAAATCACCGCTCTGGGGCCAACGTCCTGACTTTC; CDR3 protein: CASSIGGNHRSGANVLTF; clone size: .; D gene: .; V gene: TRBV19; J gene: TRBJ2-6
CDR3 DNA: TGTGCCAGTAGTTCCACAGGGGCCTATGGCTACACCTTC; CDR3 protein: CASSSTGAYGYTF; clone size: .; D gene: TRBD1; V gene: TRBV19; J gene: TRBJ1-2
CDR3 DNA: TGTGCCAGCAGCCAAGGCGGACAGGGTTATGAAAAACTGTTTTTT; CDR3 protein: CASSQGGQGYEKLFF; clone size: .; D gene: TRBD1; V gene: TRBV14; J gene: TRBJ1-4
CDR3 DNA: TGTGCCAGCAGCTTAACATCCGGGACAGGGGGGATGGCTTTCTTT; CDR3 protein: CASSLTSGTGGMAFF; clone size: .; D gene: TRBD1; V gene: TRBV7-2; J gene: TRBJ1-1
CDR3 DNA: TGTGCCGTGTCGACAGGGTCCGTCTTCTTC; CDR3 protein: CAVSTGSVFF; clone size: .; D gene: TRBD1; V gene: TRBV11-2; J gene: TRBJ2-1
CDR3 DNA: TGTGCCAGCAGCCAAGTTGTAGGGAATGGCTACACCTTC; CDR3 protein: CASSQVVGNGYTF; clone size: few; D gene: .; V gene: TRBV3-1/TRBV3-2; J gene: TRBJ1-2
CDR3 DNA: TGTGCCAGCAGTACCGAAAGGCATTCACCCCTCCACTTT; CDR3 protein: CASSTERHSPLHF; clone size: .; D gene: .; V gene: TRBV6-6; J gene: TRBJ1-6
CDR3 DNA: TGTGCCAGCAGCGTCTCAATCCGGACAGGGGGCGGAAAGGGGACCTATGGCTACACCTTC; CDR3 protein: CASSVSIRTGGGKGTYGYTF; clone size: .; D gene: TRBD1; V gene: TRBV9; J gene: TRBJ1-2
CDR3 DNA: TGTGCCAGCAGTGAAAGGACAGGGAGGACCGGGGAGCTGTTTTTT; CDR3 protein: CASSERTGRTGELFF; clone size: .; D gene: TRBD1; V gene: TRBV6-1; J gene: TRBJ2-2
CDR3 DNA: TGCGCCAGCAGCCACCTCAGGGGGCGACTAGCGGGAGGATACAATGAGCAGTTCTTC; CDR3 protein: CASSHLRGRLAGGYNEQFF; clone size: .; D gene: TRBD2; V gene: TRBV4-3; J gene: TRBJ2-1
CDR3 DNA: TGTGCCAGCAGTTTATCCTTAGCCAAAAACATTCAGTACTTC; CDR3 protein: CASSLSLAKNIQYF; clone size: .; D gene: .; V gene: TRBV28; J gene: TRBJ2-4
CDR3 DNA: TGTGCCAGCAGTTTTTGGCTAGCGGGAGTCGGGGAGACCCAGTACTTC; CDR3 protein: CASSFWLAGVGETQYF; clone size: once; D gene: TRBD2; V gene: TRBV28; J gene: TRBJ2-5
CDR3 DNA: TGCGCCAGCAGCGTAGATTCAACCCATGGCTACACCTTC; CDR3 protein: CASSVDSTHGYTF; clone size: .; D gene: .; V gene: TRBV5-1; J gene: TRBJ1-2
CDR3 DNA: TGTGCCAGCAGCTTTAGCGGTCCGTCCTACGAGCAGTACTTC; CDR3 protein: CASSFSGPSYEQYF; clone size: .; D gene: .; V gene: TRBV3-1/TRBV3-2; J gene: TRBJ2-7
CDR3 DNA: TGTGCCAGCAGTCCACCACTGGGACAGGAGGGTGAAAAACTGTTTTTT; CDR3 protein: CASSPPLGQEGEKLFF; clone size: once; D gene: TRBD1; V gene: TRBV28; J gene: TRBJ1-4
CDR3 DNA: TGTGCCAGTAGTCCCCGAGACAGGGGGCCGTATAGCAATCAGCCCCAGCATTTT; CDR3 protein: CASSPRDRGPYSNQPQHF; clone size: .; D gene: TRBD1; V gene: TRBV19; J gene: TRBJ1-5
CDR3 DNA: TGTGCCAGCAGCTTGAACGGGGGTGGCAATCAGCCCCAGCATTTT; CDR3 protein: CASSLNGGGNQPQHF; clone size: .; D gene: .; V gene: TRBV5-4; J gene: TRBJ1-5
CDR3 DNA: TGTGCCATCGGACAGGGGGCAATCTACGAGCAGTACTTC; CDR3 protein: CAIGQGAIYEQYF; clone size: once; D gene: TRBD1; V gene: TRBV10-3; J gene: TRBJ2-7
CDR3 DNA: TGTGCCAGCAGTGACTCGCGTACTAGCGGGAGACACGAGCAGTATTTT; CDR3 protein: CASSDSRTSGRHEQYF; clone size: .; D gene: TRBD2; V gene: TRBV6-4; J gene: TRBJ2-3
CDR3 DNA: TGTGCCAGCAGCTCCCCCCCTCGGCGCCTTACAGATACGCAGTATTTT; CDR3 protein: CASSSPPRRLTDTQYF; clone size: .; D gene: .; V gene: TRBV11-3; J gene: TRBJ2-3
CDR3 DNA: TGTGCCAGCAGCGTAGTTCAAGCGGGGGCAGATACGCAGTATTTT; CDR3 protein: CASSVVQAGADTQYF; clone size: .; D gene: TRBD2; V gene: TRBV9; J gene: TRBJ2-3
CDR3 DNA: TGTGCCAGCAGCACTAGGACAGGGTATGAGCAGTACTTC; CDR3 protein: CASSTRTGYEQYF; clone size: few; D gene: TRBD1; V gene: TRBV7-8; J gene: TRBJ2-7
CDR3 DNA: TGTGCCAGCTCCCCCCCGACAGGGCTGAACTATGGCTACACCTTC; CDR3 protein: CASSPPTGLNYGYTF; clone size: once; D gene: TRBD1; V gene: TRBV25-1; J gene: TRBJ1-2
CDR3 DNA: TGTGCCAGCAGCTTAGTAAGGCGGGGATCAGATACGCAGTATTTT; CDR3 protein: CASSLVRRGSDTQYF; clone size: .; D gene: .; V gene: TRBV7-2; J gene: TRBJ2-3
CDR3 DNA: TGTGCCAGCAGCCCGAGCCGGTCGGGCAATCAGCCCCAGCATTTT; CDR3 protein: CASSPSRSGNQPQHF; clone size: .; D gene: .; V gene: TRBV27; J gene: TRBJ1-5
CDR3 DNA: TGTGCCAGTAGTTTTCAGGACAGGAACACTGAAGCTTTCTTT; CDR3 protein: CASSFQDRNTEAFF; clone size: .; D gene: .; V gene: TRBV19; J gene: TRBJ1-1
CDR3 DNA: TGTGCCAGCAGTTTTTCGGGTTTTGTGGCTTTCTTT; CDR3 protein: CASSFSGFVAFF; clone size: .; D gene: .; V gene: TRBV12-3/TRBV12-4; J gene: TRBJ1-1
CDR3 DNA: TGTGCCAGCAGTTACTCTGGGGCGGGAGGGCCTGGTACGCAGTATTTT; CDR3 protein: CASSYSGAGGPGTQYF; clone size: .; D gene: TRBD2; V gene: TRBV6-5; J gene: TRBJ2-3
CDR3 DNA: TGCGCCAGCAGCTTGGCAGGGGGCGAAGAGACCCAGTACTTC; CDR3 protein: CASSLAGGEETQYF; clone size: .; D gene: TRBD1; V gene: TRBV5-1; J gene: TRBJ2-5
CDR3 DNA: TGTGCTAGTGGGCGGGACAGCTACGAGCAGTACTTC; CDR3 protein: CASGRDSYEQYF; clone size: .; D gene: .; V gene: TRBV12-5; J gene: TRBJ2-7
CDR3 DNA: TGCAGCGTAGGGACAGGGGAGAACTCCTACAATGAGCAGTTCTTC; CDR3 protein: CSVGTGENSYNEQFF; clone size: few; D gene: TRBD1; V gene: TRBV29-1; J gene: TRBJ2-1
CDR3 DNA: TGTGCCAGTAGTATGGGGCGGGGACAGGGATCCTCTGCCCAGCATTTT; CDR3 protein: CASSMGRGQGSSAQHF; clone size: few; D gene: TRBD1; V gene: TRBV19; J gene: TRBJ1-5
CDR3 DNA: TGCAGTGCAAAAATGACAGGGTCGGAGTACTTC; CDR3 protein: CSAKMTGSEYF; clone size: .; D gene: TRBD1; V gene: TRBV20-1; J gene: TRBJ2-7
CDR3 DNA: TGCGCCAGCGCCCCGGAGCGGGGGGGCACAGATACGCAGTATTTT; CDR3 protein: CASAPERGGTDTQYF; clone size: .; D gene: TRBD2; V gene: TRBV5-1; J gene: TRBJ2-3
CDR3 DNA: TGTGCCAGCAGCTTACAGGGTACACATTCACCCCTCCACTTT; CDR3 protein: CASSLQGTHSPLHF; clone size: few; D gene: .; V gene: TRBV5-4; J gene: TRBJ1-6
CDR3 DNA: TGCGCCAGCAGCTTGGGGCCCGAGGACGAGCAGTACTTC; CDR3 protein: CASSLGPEDEQYF; clone size: .; D gene: .; V gene: TRBV5-1; J gene: TRBJ2-7
CDR3 DNA: TGTGCCAGCAGTGGGGAAGGGGGCACTGAAGCTTTCTTT; CDR3 protein: CASSGEGGTEAFF; clone size: .; D gene: .; V gene: TRBV6-4; J gene: TRBJ1-1
CDR3 DNA: TGTGCCAGCAGCTTAGGGCGGGGCTACGAGCAGTACTTC; CDR3 protein: CASSLGRGYEQYF; clone size: .; D gene: .; V gene: TRBV7-2; J gene: TRBJ2-7
CDR3 DNA: TGTGCCATCGGACAGGGGGCAACAGATACGCAGTATTTT; CDR3 protein: CAIGQGATDTQYF; clone size: .; D gene: TRBD1; V gene: TRBV27; J gene: TRBJ2-3
CDR3 DNA: TGTGCCAGCAGGCCTCACCGAGAGGGCGGAGGCGAGCAGTACTTC; CDR3 protein: CASRPHREGGGEQYF; clone size: .; D gene: .; V gene: TRBV6-5; J gene: TRBJ2-7